The clone carrying this T cell receptor beta chain showed up just a few times. This sample was taken from a study of blood T cell repertoires in COVID-19. For the study at large: Sources were T cells, B-cell-depleted T cells, or PBMCs; the material itself was cDNA or gDNA.

Germline values: CDR1 LNHDA, CDR2 SQIVND (reference sequence). CDR3 length equals 11 residues. Trimming removed 5 bases at V and 8 bases at J, with 7 bases between. Original data processing: Using reference gene primer amplification, nucleated cell counts were estimated. Sequencing used immunoSEQ multiplex PCR; TCRdb keeps in-frame clones, though not all of them. Clone size and the V and J calls come from that table; the DNA yielded D and trimming. This sample has 250,000 to 350,000 clones, with about 87% found just once. The source of this sequence is a woman aged 50 to 60 who had recovered from COVID-19. This chain joins TRBV19 and TRBJ2-4, with D unclear. Sequenced: peripheral blood. For the CDR3, the DNA is TGTGCCAGTAGTGCCAGTTACATTCAGTACTTC. This encodes CASSASYIQYF.